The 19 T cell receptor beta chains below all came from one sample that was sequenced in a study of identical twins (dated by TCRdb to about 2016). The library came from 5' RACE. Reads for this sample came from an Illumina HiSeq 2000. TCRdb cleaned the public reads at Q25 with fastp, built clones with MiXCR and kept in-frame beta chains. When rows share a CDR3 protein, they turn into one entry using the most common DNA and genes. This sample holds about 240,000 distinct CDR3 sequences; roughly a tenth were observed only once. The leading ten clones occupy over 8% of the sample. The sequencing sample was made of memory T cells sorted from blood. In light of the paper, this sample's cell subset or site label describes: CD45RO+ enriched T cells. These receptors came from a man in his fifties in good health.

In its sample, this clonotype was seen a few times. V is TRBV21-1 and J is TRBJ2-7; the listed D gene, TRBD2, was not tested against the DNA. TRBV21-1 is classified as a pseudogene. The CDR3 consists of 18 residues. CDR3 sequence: CASSRTSGGTASSYEQYF. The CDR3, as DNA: TGTGCCAGCAGCCGGACTAGCGGGGGGACAGCGAGCTCCTACGAGCAGTACTTC.

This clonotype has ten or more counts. The CDR3 loop is CASSLVGQGGAETQYF. The CDR3 nucleotides are TGTGCCAGCAGCTTAGTGGGTCAGGGGGGAGCGGAGACCCAGTACTTC. This chain links TRBV7-2 with TRBJ2-5, with D possibly matching TRBD1 (7 bases). This CDR3 has 16 amino acids. The V gene lost 1 base and the J gene lost 5 bases, with 17 bases spanning the gap. The V gene's germline CDR1 is SGHTA and CDR2 FQGNSA.

The CDR3 here is CASSFGSGTGGGAGELFF. The DNA for the CDR3 is TGTGCCAGCAGTTTCGGATCCGGGACAGGGGGAGGGGCCGGGGAGCTGTTTTTT. V gene TRBV27 combines with J gene TRBJ2-2, with 11 bases matching TRBD1. J was trimmed by 6 bases and V by 3 bases; bases with no gene match: 12. The CDR3 spans 18 residues. Per germline, CDR1 MNHEY and CDR2 SMNVEV (reference sequence).

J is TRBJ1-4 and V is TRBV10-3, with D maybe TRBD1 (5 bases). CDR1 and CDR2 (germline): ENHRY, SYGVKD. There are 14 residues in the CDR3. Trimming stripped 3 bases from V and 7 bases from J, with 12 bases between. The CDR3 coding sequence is TGTGCCATCAGTGACGGGGCGTCGGGTGAAAAACTGTTTTTT. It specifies CAISDGASGEKLFF.

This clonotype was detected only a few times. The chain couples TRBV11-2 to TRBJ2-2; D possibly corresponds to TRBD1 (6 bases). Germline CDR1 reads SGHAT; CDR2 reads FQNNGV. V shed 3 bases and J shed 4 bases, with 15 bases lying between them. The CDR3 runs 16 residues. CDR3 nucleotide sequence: TGTGCCAGCAGCTTTCACCTAGGACAGACCACCGGGGAGCTGTTTTTT. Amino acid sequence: CASSFHLGQTTGELFF.

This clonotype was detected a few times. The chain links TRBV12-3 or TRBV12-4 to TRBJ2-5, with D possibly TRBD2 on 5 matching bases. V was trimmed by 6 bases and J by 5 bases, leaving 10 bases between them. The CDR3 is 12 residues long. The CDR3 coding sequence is TGTGCCAGCAGCACTAGTAGGGAGACCCAGTACTTC. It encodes CASSTSRETQYF.

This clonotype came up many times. CDR3 coding DNA: TGCGCCAGCAGCCCGATGACAGGGCTCTCTGGAAACACCATATATTTT. Protein sequence: CASSPMTGLSGNTIYF. The chain links TRBV4-1 to TRBJ1-3; TRBD1 agrees at 7 bases. This CDR3 has 16 amino acids. Germline lookup yields CDR1 MGHRA and CDR2 YSYEKL. The J segment lost 0 bases and the V segment lost 4 bases, leaving 6 bases of the junction unmatched.

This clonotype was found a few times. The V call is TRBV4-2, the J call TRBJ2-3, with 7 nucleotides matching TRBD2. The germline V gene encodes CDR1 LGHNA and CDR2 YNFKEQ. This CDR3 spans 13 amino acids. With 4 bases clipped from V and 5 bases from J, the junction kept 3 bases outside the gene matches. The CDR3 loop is CASSPWEGDTQYF. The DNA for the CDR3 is TGTGCCAGCAGCCCGTGGGAGGGAGATACGCAGTATTTT.

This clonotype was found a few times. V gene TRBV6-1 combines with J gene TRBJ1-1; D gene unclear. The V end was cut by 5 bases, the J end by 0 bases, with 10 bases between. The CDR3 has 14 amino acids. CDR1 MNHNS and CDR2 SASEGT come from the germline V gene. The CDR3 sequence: CASSQTRVNTEAFF. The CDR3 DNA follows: TGTGCCAGCAGTCAAACACGCGTGAACACTGAAGCTTTCTTT.

CDR3 in amino acids: CSAKIAGGGDTQYF. The CDR3, as DNA: TGCAGTGCTAAAATAGCGGGAGGGGGGGATACGCAGTATTTT. The chain has TRBV20-1 and TRBJ2-3; 11 bases fit TRBD2. Trimming at V came to 4 bases and at J to 6 bases, leaving 6 bases not matched to a gene. Germline-derived CDR1 and CDR2 are DFQATT and SNEGSKA (reference sequence). The CDR3 is made up of 14 amino acids.

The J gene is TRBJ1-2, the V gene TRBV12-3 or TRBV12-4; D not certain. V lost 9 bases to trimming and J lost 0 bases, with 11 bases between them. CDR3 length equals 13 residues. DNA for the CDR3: TGTGCCAGTCGTCTGGGGACTAACTATGGCTACACCTTC. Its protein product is CASRLGTNYGYTF.

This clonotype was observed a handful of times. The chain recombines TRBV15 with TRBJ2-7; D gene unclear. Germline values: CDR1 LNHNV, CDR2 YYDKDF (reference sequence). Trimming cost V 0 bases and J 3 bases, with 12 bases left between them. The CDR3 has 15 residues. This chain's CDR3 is CATSREASAFYEQYF. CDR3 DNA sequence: TGTGCCACCAGCAGAGAAGCGAGTGCATTCTACGAGCAGTACTTC.

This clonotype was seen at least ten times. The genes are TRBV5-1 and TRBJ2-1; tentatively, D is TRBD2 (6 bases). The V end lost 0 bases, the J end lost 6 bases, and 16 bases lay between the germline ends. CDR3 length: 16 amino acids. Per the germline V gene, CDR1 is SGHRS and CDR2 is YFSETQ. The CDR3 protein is CASSLEGSGIINEQFF. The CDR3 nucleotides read TGCGCCAGCAGCTTGGAGGGTAGCGGAATCATCAATGAGCAGTTCTTC.

The CDR3 is CASSPMADTQYF. As DNA, the CDR3 is TGTGCCAGCAGCCCTATGGCAGATACGCAGTATTTT. The chain carries TRBV7-2 and TRBJ2-3; D remains unclear. CDR1 is SGHTA and CDR2 is FQGNSA in the germline V gene. The CDR3 runs to 12 residues. V was cut by 5 bases and J by 4 bases, with 7 bases left in between.

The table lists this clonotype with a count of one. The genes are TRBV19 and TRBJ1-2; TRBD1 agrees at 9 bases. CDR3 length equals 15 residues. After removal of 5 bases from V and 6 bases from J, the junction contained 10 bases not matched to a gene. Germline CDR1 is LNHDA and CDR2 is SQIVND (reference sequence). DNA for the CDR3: TGTGCCAGTAGTGTCCCGGGACAGGGAAACCATGGCTACACCTTC. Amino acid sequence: CASSVPGQGNHGYTF.

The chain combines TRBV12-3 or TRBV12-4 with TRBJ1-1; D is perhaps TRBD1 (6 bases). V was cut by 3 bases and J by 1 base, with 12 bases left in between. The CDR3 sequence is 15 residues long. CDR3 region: CASSFGTGRNTEAFF. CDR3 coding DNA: TGTGCCAGCAGTTTCGGCACAGGGAGGAACACTGAAGCTTTCTTT.

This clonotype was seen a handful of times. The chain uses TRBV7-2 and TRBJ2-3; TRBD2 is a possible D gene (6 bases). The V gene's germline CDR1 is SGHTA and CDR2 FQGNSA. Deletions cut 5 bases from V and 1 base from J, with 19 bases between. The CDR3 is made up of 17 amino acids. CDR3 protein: CASSPEVSGLGTDTQYF. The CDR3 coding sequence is TGTGCCAGCAGCCCGGAGGTTAGCGGCCTAGGCACAGATACGCAGTATTTT.

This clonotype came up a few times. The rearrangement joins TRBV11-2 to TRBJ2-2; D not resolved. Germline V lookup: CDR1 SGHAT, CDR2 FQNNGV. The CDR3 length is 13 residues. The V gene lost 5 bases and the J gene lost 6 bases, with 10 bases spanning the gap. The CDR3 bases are TGTGCCAGCAGCCCACAGCGTGCCGGGGAGCTGTTTTTT. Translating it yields CASSPQRAGELFF.

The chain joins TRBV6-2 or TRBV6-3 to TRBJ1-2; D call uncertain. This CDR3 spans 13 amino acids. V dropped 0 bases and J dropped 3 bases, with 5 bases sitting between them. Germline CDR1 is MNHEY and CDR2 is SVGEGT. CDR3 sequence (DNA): TGTGCCAGCAGTTACTCGATCGACTATGGCTACACCTTC. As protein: CASSYSIDYGYTF.